This passage covers 6 T cell receptor beta chains from one sample sequenced in a study of T-cell reconstitution after alpha-beta-depleted transplantation in children. Unique molecular identifiers were used to barcode this TCRbeta library. MiXCR was run by TCRdb on the PCR reads, yielding one entry per CDR3 protein. The table has approximately 240,000 distinct CDR3 sequences, about 9.5% seen once. This material consisted of PBMCs from the stem cell graft donor, taken from the stem cell graft. The receptors come from a human donor who donated a stem cell graft to a child with acute lymphoblastic leukemia.

The table lists this clonotype with many counts. The V gene is TRBV6-5, the J gene TRBJ1-2; D gene ambiguous. Trimming cost V 4 bases and J 10 bases, with 31 bases left between them. The CDR3 length is 18 residues. Germline loops: CDR1 MNHEY, CDR2 SVGAGI. The chain's CDR3 is CASSSHQEFVGASPLYTF. For the CDR3, the DNA is TGTGCCAGCAGTTCTCACCAAGAGTTTGTGGGCGCCTCACCTCTCTACACCTTC.

This clonotype was found many times. This chain connects TRBV6-5 to TRBJ1-1; 10 nucleotides match TRBD1. The CDR3 has 16 residues. V shed 2 bases, J shed 3 bases, and the junction held 6 bases outside the gene matches. The V gene's germline CDR1 is MNHEY and CDR2 SVGAGI. Here the CDR3 DNA reads TGTGCCAGCAGTTACGTGACAGGGGGCAGAGACACTGAAGCTTTCTTT. Its translation is CASSYVTGGRDTEAFF.

This clonotype was counted between two and nine times. V and J are TRBV20-1 and TRBJ2-1, with D maybe TRBD2 (6 bases). V was pared by 4 bases and J by 11 bases, with 12 bases between. This CDR3 contains 11 residues. Germline V lookup: CDR1 DFQATT, CDR2 SNEGSKA (reference sequence). CDR3 bases: TGCAGTGCTACCCGAGCGGGCCAGCAGTTCTTC. This translates into CSATRAGQQFF.

The table lists this clonotype with a few counts. In DNA, the CDR3 is TGTGCCAGCAGACCCACCGGGGTATGGGCGAACACTGAAGCTTTCTTT. It is translated as CASRPTGVWANTEAFF. The rearrangement joins TRBV9 to TRBJ1-1; D is ambiguous. CDR1 SGDLS and CDR2 YYNGEE come from the germline V gene. With 5 bases removed from V and 1 base from J, the gap between germline ends came to 18 bases. There are 16 residues in the CDR3.

This clonotype was detected a few times. The rearrangement uses TRBV7-2 and TRBJ2-5; 7 bases align to TRBD2. CDR1 SGHTA and CDR2 FQGNSA come from the germline V gene. V gave up 2 bases and J gave up 3 bases; unmatched junction bases: 9. The CDR3 spans 16 residues. Here the CDR3 reads CASSLTLRGDKETQYF. CDR3 in DNA: TGTGCCAGCAGCTTAACCCTTCGGGGGGATAAAGAGACCCAGTACTTC.

In this sample, this clonotype turned up a few times. The chain carries TRBV10-3 and TRBJ1-5; D is unresolved. The germline CDR1 and CDR2 sequences are ENHRY and SYGVKD. V was shortened by 11 bases and J by 5 bases, with 16 bases between the two germline ends. The CDR3 extends over 13 amino acids. CDR3 sequence: CAARRTTYQPQHF. The CDR3 DNA reads TGTGCCGCTCGGAGAACGACTTATCAGCCCCAGCATTTT.